The rows below give T cell receptor beta chains drawn from one sample of a study of blood T cell repertoires in COVID-19. Method: immunoSEQ multiplex PCR; TCRdb's copy keeps in-frame clones and lacks some. The table shows approximately 170,000 clones, with about 88% occurring only once. The sequenced material came from peripheral blood. These receptors originate from an elderly woman in a cohort sampled during active or convalescent COVID-19. Each CDR3 is given with its conserved first and last residue. A D gene is named only where the DNA matches it firmly. Only some rows state a clone size, as once, few, many or a class for expanded clones.

D: NA; V: TRBV4-1; size: NA; J: TRBJ1-3; DNA: TGCGCCAGCAGCCAAGATCCCGCAGGGTTCTCTGGAAACACCATATATTTT; CDR3: CASSQDPAGFSGNTIYF
D: TRBD2; V: TRBV18; size: NA; J: TRBJ2-3; DNA: TGTGCCAGCTCAGCGACTAGCGGCACAGATACGCAGTATTTT; CDR3: CASSATSGTDTQYF
D: NA; V: TRBV5-1; size: NA; J: TRBJ1-4; DNA: TGCGCCAGCAGCTTGTTACAGGGAGATGAAAAACTGTTTTTT; CDR3: CASSLLQGDEKLFF
D: NA; V: TRBV3-1/TRBV3-2; size: once; J: TRBJ1-3; DNA: TGTGCCAGCAGCCAACGGGGTGACTCTGGAAACACCATATATTTT; CDR3: CASSQRGDSGNTIYF
D: TRBD1; V: TRBV20-1; size: few; J: TRBJ1-4; DNA: TGCAGTGCTAGTTTCCAGGGGGCGGAAAAACTGTTTTTT; CDR3: CSASFQGAEKLFF
D: TRBD2; V: TRBV9; size: NA; J: TRBJ2-2; DNA: TGTGCCAGCGCGGGACTAGCGGGGGGCCATCCTACCGGGGAGCTGTTTTTT; CDR3: CASAGLAGGHPTGELFF
D: TRBD1; V: TRBV15; size: NA; J: TRBJ1-2; DNA: TGTGCCACCAGCAGAGATTTCGGGACAGACTATGGCTACACCTTC; CDR3: CATSRDFGTDYGYTF
D: TRBD2; V: TRBV30; size: NA; J: TRBJ2-1; DNA: TGTGCCTGGAGCTCCGGACTAGCGGTTCCGAATGAGCAGTTCTTC; CDR3: CAWSSGLAVPNEQFF
D: NA; V: TRBV28; size: NA; J: TRBJ2-3; DNA: TGTGCCAGCTCGATGAGACAACTTTTCGCAGATACGCAGTATTTT; CDR3: CASSMRQLFADTQYF
D: TRBD1; V: TRBV9; size: NA; J: TRBJ2-3; DNA: TGTGCCAGCAGCGAGGGGGCCAGAACTGGCGGAACTAGCACAGATACGCAGTATTTT; CDR3: CASSEGARTGGTSTDTQYF
D: NA; V: TRBV6-5; size: once; J: TRBJ2-4; DNA: TGTGCCAGCAGGGGACAAATTCTAGCCAAAAACATTCAGTACTTC; CDR3: CASRGQILAKNIQYF
D: NA; V: TRBV20-1; size: NA; J: TRBJ1-4; DNA: TGCAGTGCTAGTGACAGGATACGGGGAGGTGAAAAACTGTTTTTT; CDR3: CSASDRIRGGEKLFF
D: NA; V: TRBV5-1; size: NA; J: TRBJ2-1; DNA: TGCGCCAGCAGCTTGTCTAGCCTTAACTACAATGAGCAGTTCTTC; CDR3: CASSLSSLNYNEQFF
D: NA; V: TRBV7-9; size: NA; J: TRBJ1-2; DNA: TGTGCCAGCAGATCTGCCTGGGGGCAGAACTATGGCTACACCTTC; CDR3: CASRSAWGQNYGYTF
D: NA; V: TRBV15; size: NA; J: TRBJ1-3; DNA: TGTGCCACCAGCCCAAGACAGCCAAACTCTGGAAACACCATATATTTT; CDR3: CATSPRQPNSGNTIYF
D: TRBD1; V: TRBV5-1; size: NA; J: TRBJ2-2; DNA: TGCGCCAGCAGCTTGGAGTCAGGGGGCACCGGGGAGCTGTTTTTT; CDR3: CASSLESGGTGELFF
D: TRBD1; V: TRBV11-3; size: NA; J: TRBJ1-2; DNA: TGTGCCAGCAGCCCGATGACAGGGGGCAGGGGCTACACCTTC; CDR3: CASSPMTGGRGYTF
D: NA; V: TRBV7-9; size: NA; J: TRBJ1-3; DNA: TGTGCCAGCAGCCTCCGACAGCTAGGGGCCTCTGGAAACACCATATATTTT; CDR3: CASSLRQLGASGNTIYF
D: NA; V: TRBV19; size: NA; J: TRBJ2-2; DNA: TGTGCCAGTAGTCCCCTCGGGGGTTTTTTGGCCGGGGAGCTGTTTTTT; CDR3: CASSPLGGFLAGELFF
D: TRBD1; V: TRBV25-1; size: NA; J: TRBJ1-1; DNA: TGTGCCAGCAGTGGGACAGGGGTGTTGCCCACTGAAGCTTTCTTT; CDR3: CASSGTGVLPTEAFF
D: NA; V: TRBV3-1/TRBV3-2; size: NA; J: TRBJ1-6; DNA: TGTGCCAGCAGCCCCACGCAGGGAAGCTCCTATAATTCACCCCTCCACTTT; CDR3: CASSPTQGSSYNSPLHF
D: TRBD1; V: TRBV7-8; size: NA; J: TRBJ1-5; DNA: TGTGCCAGCAGCTCGGACAGGGCTGATCAGCCCCAGCATTTT; CDR3: CASSSDRADQPQHF
D: NA; V: TRBV21-1; size: NA; J: TRBJ1-5; DNA: TGTGCCAGCAGCAAAAGGGGCTCAGTTAGGTATCAGCCCCAGCATTTT; CDR3: CASSKRGSVRYQPQHF
D: TRBD1; V: TRBV5-1; size: NA; J: TRBJ2-2; DNA: TGCGCCAGCAGCTTCGGGACAGGGAACACCGGGGAGCTGTTTTTT; CDR3: CASSFGTGNTGELFF
D: NA; V: TRBV5-1; size: once; J: TRBJ2-5; DNA: TGCGCCAGCAGCTTGGGCGCAGGGACACAAGAGACCCAGTACTTC; CDR3: CASSLGAGTQETQYF
D: TRBD1; V: TRBV28; size: NA; J: TRBJ1-2; DNA: TGTGCCAGCAGTTATGGACAGGGTGGATTGAGTGGCTACACCTTC; CDR3: CASSYGQGGLSGYTF
D: TRBD2; V: TRBV7-9; size: NA; J: TRBJ2-5; DNA: TGTGCCAGCAGCTTAGTAGCGGGTCGGCAAGAGACCCAGTACTTC; CDR3: CASSLVAGRQETQYF
D: NA; V: TRBV21-1; size: NA; J: TRBJ1-3; DNA: TGTGCCAGCAGCAGACGCTCAGTTATTTTGGGAGGGAGTGGAAACACCATATATTTT; CDR3: CASSRRSVILGGSGNTIYF
D: TRBD1; V: TRBV6-4; size: NA; J: TRBJ1-2; DNA: TGTGCCAACATCGAGGGGGCGGGAGGCGGCTACACCTTC; CDR3: CANIEGAGGGYTF
D: TRBD1; V: TRBV6-6; size: NA; J: TRBJ1-2; DNA: TGTGCCAGCAGTTCGTACAGGGGATATGGCTACACCTTC; CDR3: CASSSYRGYGYTF
D: NA; V: TRBV29-1; size: NA; J: TRBJ1-6; DNA: TGCAGCGTTGCCGACAGTAGTAATTCACCCCTCCACTTT; CDR3: CSVADSSNSPLHF
D: TRBD1; V: TRBV7-9; size: NA; J: TRBJ1-1; DNA: TGTGCCAGCAGAGCCACAGGGGGGAACACTGAAGCTTTCTTT; CDR3: CASRATGGNTEAFF
D: NA; V: TRBV9; size: NA; J: TRBJ1-1; DNA: TGTGCCAGCAGCCCAACACAGGGTTTGGGGAACACTGAAGCTTTCTTT; CDR3: CASSPTQGLGNTEAFF
D: TRBD1; V: TRBV2; size: NA; J: TRBJ2-2; DNA: TGTGCCAGCACACAGGGGAGCACCGGGGAGCTGTTTTTT; CDR3: CASTQGSTGELFF